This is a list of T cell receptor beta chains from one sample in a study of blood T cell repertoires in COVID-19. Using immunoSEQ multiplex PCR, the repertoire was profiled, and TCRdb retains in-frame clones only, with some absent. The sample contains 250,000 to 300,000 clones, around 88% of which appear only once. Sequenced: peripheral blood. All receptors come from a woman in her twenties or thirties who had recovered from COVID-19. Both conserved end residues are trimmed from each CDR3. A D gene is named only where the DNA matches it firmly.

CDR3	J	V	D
ASSSQTNTIY	TRBJ1-3	TRBV2	-
SVRGQGGEQY	TRBJ2-7	TRBV29-1	TRBD1
SVGTGQETQY	TRBJ2-5	TRBV29-1	TRBD1
ASSFSDRVAF	TRBJ1-1	TRBV7-9	TRBD1
ASSPGTGGNQPQH	TRBJ1-5	TRBV18	TRBD1
ASSRQGTAINSPLH	TRBJ1-6	TRBV27	TRBD1
ASSLPPRGGNTLCYGYT	TRBJ1-2	TRBV27	-
ASSLRDSSGYT	TRBJ1-2	TRBV27	TRBD1
SASGGEQY	TRBJ2-7	TRBV20-1	TRBD2
ASSLTGGYNEQF	TRBJ2-1	TRBV6-1	TRBD1
ASSQGTGGDWSYGYT	TRBJ1-2	TRBV4-2	TRBD1
ATKDRGSAGELF	TRBJ2-2	TRBV6-6	TRBD1
AWQNRGQNTEAF	TRBJ1-1	TRBV30	TRBD1
ASSPYGRGYAYEQY	TRBJ2-7	TRBV11-2	-
ASSLWAGGEDYEQY	TRBJ2-7	TRBV27	TRBD1
ASRGQSTYEQY	TRBJ2-7	TRBV28	TRBD1
AWSRGGDSGANVLT	TRBJ2-6	TRBV30	TRBD2
ASRTGLDTGELF	TRBJ2-2	TRBV5-8	TRBD2
ASSYTAAVYGYT	TRBJ1-2	TRBV6-2/TRBV6-3	-
ASSLSDTEAF	TRBJ1-1	TRBV7-2	-
ASSQGQGDPYGYT	TRBJ1-2	TRBV5-1	TRBD1
ASSPTGSNQPQH	TRBJ1-5	TRBV2	-